Listed below are T cell receptor beta chains from one sample, sequenced in a study of PD-1 blockade in classical Hodgkin lymphoma. Measured with immunoSEQ multiplex PCR; TCRdb has only the in-frame clones, and not every one. Of about 93,000 clones listed, 78% are singletons. The material sequenced was peripheral blood mononuclear cells (PBMCs), taken before the fourth cycle of nivolumab. The source of these receptors is a human donor with classical Hodgkin lymphoma. The CDR3 runs from the conserved cysteine through the conserved F or W. A D gene is named only where the DNA matches it firmly. A clone size is listed for some rows: how often the clone was seen (once, few, many), or a class if it is expanded.

clone size	D gene	J gene	V gene	CDR3 protein	CDR3 DNA
.	.	TRBJ1-1	TRBV9	CASSAHPSTGTEAFF	TGTGCCAGCAGCGCCCATCCCAGTACAGGCACTGAAGCTTTCTTT
.	TRBD1	TRBJ1-5	TRBV19	CASSPRTGRHNQPQHF	TGTGCCAGTAGTCCGCGGACAGGGAGACACAATCAGCCCCAGCATTTT
once	.	TRBJ1-3	TRBV9	CASSSGISGNTIYF	TGTGCCAGCAGCTCGGGGATCTCTGGAAACACCATATATTTT
.	TRBD1	TRBJ2-3	TRBV12-5	CASGLDYAGQGDTDTQYF	TGTGCTAGTGGTTTGGACTATGCGGGACAGGGGGATACAGATACGCAGTATTTT
.	TRBD2	TRBJ2-3	TRBV19	CASSKASGGVYTQYF	TGTGCCAGTAGTAAGGCTAGCGGGGGGGTATATACGCAGTATTTT
.	TRBD2	TRBJ2-3	TRBV28	CASLTSDGTDTQYF	TGTGCCAGCCTCACTAGCGACGGCACAGATACGCAGTATTTT
once	.	TRBJ1-2	TRBV4-1	CASSQEGAGEQGYTF	TGCGCCAGCAGCCAAGAGGGAGCTGGGGAGCAGGGCTACACCTTC
few	TRBD1	TRBJ1-2	TRBV6-5	CASRGTGDGYTF	TGTGCCAGCAGGGGGACAGGGGATGGCTACACCTTC
.	TRBD2	TRBJ2-1	TRBV14	CASSQVRTSPYNEQFF	TGTGCCAGCAGCCAAGTGCGGACTAGTCCTTACAATGAGCAGTTCTTC
.	.	TRBJ2-7	TRBV10-3	CAIRLTRDNSYEQYF	TGTGCCATCAGGCTGACCCGGGACAACTCCTACGAGCAGTACTTC
.	TRBD1	TRBJ1-2	TRBV2	CARGQGSYGYTF	TGTGCCAGGGGACAGGGATCCTATGGCTACACCTTC
.	.	TRBJ1-4	TRBV10-2	CASSWNGNEKLFF	TGCGCCAGCAGTTGGAACGGGAATGAAAAACTGTTTTTT
medium-sized	.	TRBJ1-6	TRBV5-1	CASSLGSARLNSPLHF	TGCGCCAGCAGCTTGGGGTCAGCTAGATTGAATTCACCCCTCCACTTT
.	.	TRBJ2-6	TRBV19	CASSIDGFDSGANVLTF	TGTGCCAGTAGTATAGATGGTTTCGACTCTGGGGCCAACGTCCTGACTTTC
.	.	TRBJ1-1	TRBV2	CATQYEGLNTEAFF	TGTGCCACCCAATACGAGGGCCTGAACACTGAAGCTTTCTTT
.	.	TRBJ2-7	TRBV4-1	CASSQQITSRSYEQYF	TGCGCCAGCAGCCAACAAATTACTTCCCGCTCCTACGAGCAGTACTTC
.	.	TRBJ1-3	TRBV19	CASIPEINTIYF	TGTGCCAGTATCCCCGAGATAAACACCATATATTTT
.	TRBD1	TRBJ2-7	TRBV11-2	CASSFTTGGFSYEQYF	TGTGCCAGCAGCTTTACGACAGGGGGCTTCTCCTACGAGCAGTACTTC
.	.	TRBJ1-1	TRBV7-9	CASSLWGPNTEAFF	TGTGCCAGCAGCTTATGGGGCCCGAACACTGAAGCTTTCTTT
.	TRBD1	TRBJ2-7	TRBV13	CASSLEGAGEQYF	TGTGCCAGCAGCTTAGAGGGGGCGGGCGAGCAGTACTTC
few	.	TRBJ2-1	TRBV19	CASSATGTEQFF	TGTGCCAGTAGTGCAACCGGGACCGAGCAGTTCTTC
once	TRBD1	TRBJ1-5	TRBV11-3	CAIDPGQGDGQPQHF	TGTGCCATCGACCCGGGACAGGGGGACGGTCAGCCCCAGCATTTT
.	.	TRBJ1-6	TRBV19	CASSMALNSPLHF	TGTGCCAGTAGTATGGCCTTGAATTCACCCCTCCACTTT
.	TRBD1	TRBJ2-7	TRBV10-3	CAIRRDRASYEQYF	TGTGCCATCAGACGGGACAGGGCGTCCTACGAGCAGTACTTC
.	.	TRBJ1-2	TRBV2	CASSEVRINYGYTF	TGTGCCAGCAGTGAGGTCCGAATTAACTATGGCTACACCTTC
.	.	TRBJ1-5	TRBV7-9	CASSSQGSNQPQHF	TGTGCCAGCAGCTCCCAAGGAAGCAATCAGCCCCAGCATTTT
few	TRBD2	TRBJ2-7	TRBV28	CASRVREGGYEQYF	TGTGCCAGCAGAGTACGGGAGGGGGGCTACGAGCAGTACTTC
few	TRBD2	TRBJ2-3	TRBV5-1	CASSYGLATSTDTQYF	TGCGCCAGCAGCTACGGACTAGCGACTAGCACAGATACGCAGTATTTT
few	TRBD2	TRBJ2-3	TRBV19	CASTSLAERGSTQYF	TGTGCCAGTACCTCACTAGCGGAGAGAGGGAGTACGCAGTATTTT
.	.	TRBJ2-7	TRBV9	CASSVEIAGRDEQYF	TGTGCCAGCAGCGTAGAAATTGCCGGGCGGGACGAGCAGTACTTC
.	.	TRBJ1-5	TRBV27	CASSLEQSNQPQHF	TGTGCCAGCAGTTTAGAACAGAGCAATCAGCCCCAGCATTTT
.	TRBD2	TRBJ2-7	TRBV19	CASSIYRTSGSGAYEQYF	TGTGCCAGTAGTATTTACAGGACTAGCGGGAGTGGGGCCTACGAGCAGTACTTC
.	TRBD1	TRBJ1-6	TRBV6-1	CATLDRVLLPLHF	TGTGCCACCCTGGACAGGGTCCTTTTACCCCTCCACTTT
once	TRBD2	TRBJ2-3	TRBV29-1	CSVGSGRPDTQYF	TGCAGCGTTGGTAGCGGGAGGCCAGATACGCAGTATTTT
.	TRBD2	TRBJ2-3	TRBV18	CASSRGTSGRSPTDTQYF	TGTGCCAGCAGCCGTGGGACTAGCGGGAGATCCCCCACAGATACGCAGTATTTT
few	.	TRBJ1-4	TRBV6-5	CASRVRFATNEKLFF	TGTGCCAGCAGAGTACGCTTCGCAACTAATGAAAAACTGTTTTTT
few	TRBD1	TRBJ1-2	TRBV19	CASSPQWDSYGYTF	TGTGCCAGTAGTCCCCAGTGGGACAGCTATGGCTACACCTTC
.	TRBD1	TRBJ2-7	TRBV9	CASSVFPGGGYEQYF	TGTGCCAGCAGCGTCTTCCCAGGGGGCGGCTACGAGCAGTACTTC
.	.	TRBJ1-5	TRBV6-5	CASSPSGNQPQHF	TGTGCCAGCAGCCCATCAGGGAACCAGCCCCAGCATTTT
many	.	TRBJ1-2	TRBV7-9	CASSSYQGISKGYTF	TGTGCCAGCAGCTCCTACCAGGGTATATCGAAAGGCTACACCTTC
few	.	TRBJ2-7	TRBV18	CASSSTGISSYEQYF	TGTGCCAGCTCATCAACAGGGATTAGCTCCTACGAGCAGTACTTC
.	TRBD2	TRBJ2-1	TRBV19	CASSYLAGVNEQFF	TGTGCCAGTAGTTATTTGGCGGGAGTTAATGAGCAGTTCTTC
.	TRBD2	TRBJ2-7	TRBV5-1	CASSLVPSGLSYEQYF	TGCGCCAGCAGCTTGGTGCCTAGCGGCCTCTCCTACGAGCAGTACTTC
.	.	TRBJ1-2	TRBV30	CAWNANYGYTF	TGTGCCTGGAACGCTAACTATGGCTACACCTTC
.	.	TRBJ2-5	TRBV10-3	CAISAGEQETQYF	TGTGCCATCAGCGCAGGGGAACAAGAGACCCAGTACTTC
once	TRBD1	TRBJ2-7	TRBV5-1	CASSLIPPGQGAYEQYF	TGCGCCAGCAGCTTAATACCCCCGGGACAGGGGGCCTACGAGCAGTACTTC